The clone carrying this TCR beta chain was found a few times. Its antigen remains unidentified. This CDR3 has 14 amino acids. Germline CDR1 reads DFQATT; CDR2 reads SNEGSKA (reference sequence). The V gene lost 0 bases and the J gene lost 5 bases, with 13 bases spanning the gap. This sample stems from a study of early T cells in non-severe SARS-CoV-2 infection. Whole-study findings and limits: VDJdb matching skewed toward anti-spike CD8 responses, missing private and CD4 specificities.

TCRdb passed the 5' RACE reads through MiXCR, listing each CDR3 protein once. The sample yields 70,000 to 85,000 distinct CDR3 sequences, about an eighth seen once. This TCR was recovered from an adult who was a healthcare worker with PCR-confirmed SARS-CoV-2 infection or an uninfected control (not recorded which). The genes are TRBV20-1 and TRBJ2-5; no definite D call. Material for sequencing was whole blood. The CDR3 here is CSARDQVGFETQYF. The CDR3 DNA follows: TGCAGTGCTAGAGATCAAGTAGGGTTCGAGACCCAGTACTTC.